The clone carrying this T cell receptor (beta chain) was recorded at least ten times. The antigen is not known. This sample was included in a study of glioma-infiltrating T cells. The trim removed 0 bases at V and 2 bases at J, leaving 1 base unmatched. This CDR3 comprises 15 residues. TCR alpha and beta CDR3 regions were amplified from RNA using iRepertoire nested multiplex PCR. Tissue mRNA or PBMC total RNA, roughly 100-400 ng, went into one-step reverse transcription and amplification. TCRdb re-called the multiplex PCR reads with MiXCR, one entry per CDR3 protein. The table has about 110,000 distinct CDR3 sequences, less than 30% seen once. Study findings and constraints: CDR3 overlap between tissue and blood was very small. Tissue-blood divergence was below expectation in non-neoplastic patients, above in gliomas.

The source is a human donor with low-grade glioma or glioblastoma, undergoing nonglioma brain surgery, or in good health (not recorded which). The source material was glioma tissue, nonneoplastic brain tissue, or PBMCs (not recorded which). V and J are TRBV12-3 or TRBV12-4 and TRBJ2-1; 7 nucleotides align to TRBD2. CDR3 DNA sequence: TGTGCCAGCAGTTTAGCGGCGGGAGCCTACAATGAGCAGTTCTTC. This codes for CASSLAAGAYNEQFF.